This T cell receptor beta chain was observed in a study of T cell repertoires in cytomegalovirus infection. On the study more broadly: TCR beta signatures that were public indicated CMV infection and matching HLA type.

Study outcomes and limitations: Clonotype analysis showed dominance of the ex vivo response by HLA-C-restricted CMV-specific TCR beta clonotypes. Cumulative frequency of public TCR beta families picked out carriers of CMV plus the relevant HLA.

This clonotype was observed at least ten times. Its cognate antigen is unknown. TCRdb itself ran the reads through MiXCR, one entry per CDR3 protein. The table records around 450,000 distinct CDR3 sequences, roughly 30% of them present only once. V shed 5 bases, J shed 13 bases, and the junction held 7 bases outside the gene matches. This CDR3 has 13 residues. This clonotype was obtained from a human donor in good health (CMV status not recorded). Some clones in this sample may be carry-over from other donors' samples. The chain has TRBV12-3 or TRBV12-4 and TRBJ2-1; 11 positions agree with TRBD2. Specimen: PBMCs. CDR3 bases: TGTGCCAGCAGTCCACCGACTAGCGGGAACCAGTTCTTC. It specifies CASSPPTSGNQFF.